What follows is one TCR beta chain and its context. These data originate in a study of T-cell memory formation after mild COVID-19. Trimming pared 7 bases from V and 0 bases from J, leaving 4 bases between. The CDR3 is 13 residues long. Per the germline V gene, CDR1 is LGHDT and CDR2 is YNNKEL (reference sequence). MiXCR, run by TCRdb on the 5' RACE reads, gives a single entry per CDR3 protein. The sample lists 150,000 to 200,000 distinct CDR3 sequences, less than 40% seen once, with about 11% in the top ten. J is TRBJ2-6 and V is TRBV3-1, with unresolved D. Specimen: PBMCs or a T cell subset sorted from them (not recorded which). The TCR was taken from an adult woman who had mild COVID-19 (a few samples of this study predate the infection). Cell type and time point are not known. CDR3 amino acids: CASKSSGANVLTF. The DNA of the CDR3 is TGTGCCAGCAAAAGCTCTGGGGCCAACGTCCTGACTTTC.